The clone carrying this TCR beta chain came up a few times. The target antigen is unknown. This entry is derived from a study of shared clonotypes between healthy human individuals. Study findings and constraints: Sorted-subset sequencing was shown by rarefaction to be incomplete despite large depth. A reduction in generation probabilities was seen for non-shared clonotypes relative to those shared by all four donors.

Per the original data handling: There were no quality scores in the junction-only immunoSEQ sequences, so filtering differed. The protocol was immunoSEQ multiplex PCR, while the TCRdb copy is restricted to in-frame clones and leaves out a portion. V, J and clone size were drawn from that table, and D and trimming were deduced from the DNA. Among roughly 1,000,000 clones listed, more than 75% were seen once. V gave up 2 bases and J gave up 2 bases; unmatched junction bases: 3. The CDR3 spans 14 residues. Looked up from germline, CDR1 is LGHNA and CDR2 is YNFKEQ. The TCR originated in a man aged 18 to 35 in good health. Some clones in this sample may be carry-over from other donors' samples. This rearrangement joins TRBV4-2 to TRBJ2-7; 7 bases line up with TRBD2. Sequencing was done on a sample of memory CD4+ T cells from PBMCs. This sample's subset: CD45RA-negative fraction. CDR3 DNA: TGTGCCAGCAGCCAACAAGCGGGACCCTACGAGCAGTACTTC. As protein: CASSQQAGPYEQYF.